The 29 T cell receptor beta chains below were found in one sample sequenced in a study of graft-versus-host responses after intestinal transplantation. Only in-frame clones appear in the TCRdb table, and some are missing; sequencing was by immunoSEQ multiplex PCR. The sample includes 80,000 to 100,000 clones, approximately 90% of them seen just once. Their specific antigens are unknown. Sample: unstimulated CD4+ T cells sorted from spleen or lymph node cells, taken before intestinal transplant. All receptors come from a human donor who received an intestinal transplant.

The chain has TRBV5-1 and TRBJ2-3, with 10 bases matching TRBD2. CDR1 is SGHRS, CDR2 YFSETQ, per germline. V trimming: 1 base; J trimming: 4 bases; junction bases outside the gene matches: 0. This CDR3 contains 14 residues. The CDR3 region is CASSLSGGADTQYF. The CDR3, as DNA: TGCGCCAGCAGCTTGAGCGGGGGGGCAGATACGCAGTATTTT.

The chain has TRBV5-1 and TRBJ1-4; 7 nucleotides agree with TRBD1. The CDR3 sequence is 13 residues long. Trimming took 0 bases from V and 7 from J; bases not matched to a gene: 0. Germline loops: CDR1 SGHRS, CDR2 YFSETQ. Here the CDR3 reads CASSLGQGEKLFF. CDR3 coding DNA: TGCGCCAGCAGCTTGGGACAGGGTGAAAAACTGTTTTTT.

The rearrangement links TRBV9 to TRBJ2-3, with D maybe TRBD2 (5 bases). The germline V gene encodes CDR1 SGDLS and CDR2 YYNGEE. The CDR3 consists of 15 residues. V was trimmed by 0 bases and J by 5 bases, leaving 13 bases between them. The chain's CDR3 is CASSVGGEMKDTQYF. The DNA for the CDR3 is TGTGCCAGCAGCGTAGGGGGAGAGATGAAAGATACGCAGTATTTT. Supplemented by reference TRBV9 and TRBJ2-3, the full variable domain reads DSGVTQTPKHLITATGQRVTLRCSPRSGDLSVYWYQQSLDQGLQFLIQYYNGEERAKGNILERFSAQQFPDLHSELNLSSLELGDSALYFCASSVGGEMKDTQYFGPGTRLTVL.

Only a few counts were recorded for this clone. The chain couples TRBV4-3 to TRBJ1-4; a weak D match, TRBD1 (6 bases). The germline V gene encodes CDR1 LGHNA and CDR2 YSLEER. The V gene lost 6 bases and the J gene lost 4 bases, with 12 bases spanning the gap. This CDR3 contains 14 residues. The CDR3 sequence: CASSRTALNEKLFF. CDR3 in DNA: TGCGCCAGCAGTCGGACAGCCCTTAATGAAAAACTGTTTTTT.

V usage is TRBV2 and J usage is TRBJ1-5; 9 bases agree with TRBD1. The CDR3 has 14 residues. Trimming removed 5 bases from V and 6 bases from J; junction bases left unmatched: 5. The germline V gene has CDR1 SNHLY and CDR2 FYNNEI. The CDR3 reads CASSSDRGVQPQHF. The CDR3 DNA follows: TGTGCCAGCAGTTCGGACAGGGGAGTTCAGCCCCAGCATTTT.

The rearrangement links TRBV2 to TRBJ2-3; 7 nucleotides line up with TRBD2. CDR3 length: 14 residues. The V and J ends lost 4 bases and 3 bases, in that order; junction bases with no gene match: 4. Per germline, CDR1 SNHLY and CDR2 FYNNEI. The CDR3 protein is CASSVLATTDTQYF. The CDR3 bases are TGTGCCAGCAGTGTACTAGCGACAACAGATACGCAGTATTTT.

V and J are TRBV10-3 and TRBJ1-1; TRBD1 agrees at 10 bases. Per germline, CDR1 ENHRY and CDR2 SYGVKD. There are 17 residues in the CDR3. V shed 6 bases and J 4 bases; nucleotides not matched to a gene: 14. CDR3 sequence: CAISSSDRGSGATEAFF. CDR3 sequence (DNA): TGTGCCATCAGCTCTTCGGACAGGGGGTCGGGTGCCACTGAAGCTTTCTTT.

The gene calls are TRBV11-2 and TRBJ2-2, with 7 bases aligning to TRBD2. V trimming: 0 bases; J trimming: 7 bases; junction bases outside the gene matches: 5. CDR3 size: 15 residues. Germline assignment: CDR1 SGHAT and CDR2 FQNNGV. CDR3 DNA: TGTGCCAGCAGCTTAGAGGGGGGGATAGTCGGGGAGCTGTTTTTT. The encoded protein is CASSLEGGIVGELFF.

The CDR3 reads CASSSTENEKLFF. For the CDR3, the DNA is TGCGCCAGCAGCTCTACAGAAAATGAAAAACTGTTTTTT. The gene calls are TRBV5-1 and TRBJ1-4; D gene ambiguous. Trimming removed 3 bases at V and 5 bases at J, with 8 bases between. Germline V gene data show CDR1 as SGHRS and CDR2 as YFSETQ. The CDR3 loop spans 13 amino acids.

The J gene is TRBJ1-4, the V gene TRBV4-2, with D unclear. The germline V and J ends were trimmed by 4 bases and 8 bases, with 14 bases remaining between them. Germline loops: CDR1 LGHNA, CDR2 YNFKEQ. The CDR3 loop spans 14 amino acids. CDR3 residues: CASSRFQTGEKLFF. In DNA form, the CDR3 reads TGTGCCAGCAGCCGTTTTCAAACCGGGGAAAAACTGTTTTTT.

CDR3 nucleotides: TGTGCCAGCAGCCTCCCGGGACTAGCCTACAATGAGCAGTTCTTC. This translates into CASSLPGLAYNEQFF. The chain couples TRBV5-8 to TRBJ2-1; TRBD2 matches 8 bases. Germline lookup yields CDR1 SGHTS and CDR2 YDEGEE. The CDR3 length is 15 residues. With V trimmed by 4 bases and J by 2 bases, 5 bases remained unmatched. The entire variable domain, with the rest obtained from reference TRBV5-8 and TRBJ2-1, is as follows: EAGVTQSPTHLIKTRGQQATLRCSPISGHTSVYWYQQALGLGLQFLLWYDEGEERNRGNFPPRFSGRQFPNYSSELNVNALELEDSALYLCASSLPGLAYNEQFFGPGTRLTVL.

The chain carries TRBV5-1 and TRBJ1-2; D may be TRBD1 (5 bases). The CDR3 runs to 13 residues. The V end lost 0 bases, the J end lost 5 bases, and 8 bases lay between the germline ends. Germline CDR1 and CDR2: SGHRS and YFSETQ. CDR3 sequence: CASSLAGGYGYTF. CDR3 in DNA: TGCGCCAGCAGCTTGGCCGGGGGGTATGGCTACACCTTC.

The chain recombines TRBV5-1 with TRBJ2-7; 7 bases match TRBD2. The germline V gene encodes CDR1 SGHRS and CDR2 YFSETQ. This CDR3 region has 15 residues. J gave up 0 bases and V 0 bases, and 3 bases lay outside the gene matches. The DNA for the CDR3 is TGCGCCAGCAGCTTGGGTGGCGGGGGCTCCTACGAGCAGTACTTC. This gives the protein CASSLGGGGSYEQYF. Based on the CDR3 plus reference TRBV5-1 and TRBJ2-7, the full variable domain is KAGVTQTPRYLIKTRGQQVTLSCSPISGHRSVSWYQQTPGQGLQFLFEYFSETQRNKGNFPGRFSGRQFSNSRSEMNVSTLELGDSALYLCASSLGGGGSYEQYFGPGTRLTVT.

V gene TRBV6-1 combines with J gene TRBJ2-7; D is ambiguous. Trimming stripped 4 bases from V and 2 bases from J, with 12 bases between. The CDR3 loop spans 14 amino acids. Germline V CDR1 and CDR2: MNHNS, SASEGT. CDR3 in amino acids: CASSVRHGAYEQYF. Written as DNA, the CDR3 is TGTGCCAGCAGTGTGAGGCATGGAGCCTACGAGCAGTACTTC.

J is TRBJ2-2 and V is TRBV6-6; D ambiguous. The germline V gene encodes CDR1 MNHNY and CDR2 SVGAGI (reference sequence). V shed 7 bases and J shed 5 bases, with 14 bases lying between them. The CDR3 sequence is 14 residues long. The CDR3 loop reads CASTLRGETGELFF. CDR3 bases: TGTGCCAGCACCCTCCGCGGAGAAACCGGGGAGCTGTTTTTT.

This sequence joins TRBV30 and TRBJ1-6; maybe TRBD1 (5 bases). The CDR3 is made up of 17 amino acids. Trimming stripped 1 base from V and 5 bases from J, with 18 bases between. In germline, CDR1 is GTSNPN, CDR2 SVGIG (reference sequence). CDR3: CAWSGPTAFTHNSPLHF. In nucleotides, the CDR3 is TGTGCCTGGAGTGGTCCGACAGCCTTTACTCATAATTCACCCCTCCACTTT.

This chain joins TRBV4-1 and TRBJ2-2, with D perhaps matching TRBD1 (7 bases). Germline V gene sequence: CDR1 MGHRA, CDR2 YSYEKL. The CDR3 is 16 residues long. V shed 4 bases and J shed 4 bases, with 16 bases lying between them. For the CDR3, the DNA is TGCGCCAGCAGCCCCAGAAGGCAGGGGGGCACCGGGGAGCTGTTTTTT. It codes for CASSPRRQGGTGELFF.

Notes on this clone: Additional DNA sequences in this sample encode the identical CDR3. In DNA, the CDR3 is TGTGCCAGCAGCTTAGCAGGAGTGAACACTGAAGCTTTCTTT. This gives the protein CASSLAGVNTEAFF. The rearrangement uses TRBV7-2 and TRBJ1-1; D is unclear. This CDR3 spans 14 amino acids. Germline V gene sequence: CDR1 SGHTA, CDR2 FQGNSA. V was cut by 0 bases and J by 0 bases, with 5 bases left in between.

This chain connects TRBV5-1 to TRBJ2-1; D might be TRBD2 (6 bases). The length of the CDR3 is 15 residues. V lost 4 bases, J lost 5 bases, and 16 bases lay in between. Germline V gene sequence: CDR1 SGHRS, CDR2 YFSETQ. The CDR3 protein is CASSTSGTPNNEQFF. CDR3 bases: TGCGCCAGCAGCACCTCCGGGACTCCTAACAATGAGCAGTTCTTC.

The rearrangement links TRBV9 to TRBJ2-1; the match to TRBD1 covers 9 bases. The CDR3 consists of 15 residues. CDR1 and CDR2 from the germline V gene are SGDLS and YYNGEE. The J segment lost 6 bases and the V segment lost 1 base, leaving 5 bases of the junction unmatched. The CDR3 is CASSVRTGDSNEQFF. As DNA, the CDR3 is TGTGCCAGCAGCGTAAGGACAGGGGATAGCAATGAGCAGTTCTTC. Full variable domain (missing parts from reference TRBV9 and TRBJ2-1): DSGVTQTPKHLITATGQRVTLRCSPRSGDLSVYWYQQSLDQGLQFLIQYYNGEERAKGNILERFSAQQFPDLHSELNLSSLELGDSALYFCASSVRTGDSNEQFFGPGTRLTVL.

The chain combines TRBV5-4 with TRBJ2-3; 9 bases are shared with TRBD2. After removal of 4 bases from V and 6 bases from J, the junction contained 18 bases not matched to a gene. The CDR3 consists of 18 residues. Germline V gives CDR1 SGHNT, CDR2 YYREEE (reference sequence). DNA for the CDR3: TGTGCCAGCAGCCCAGGGGGGGGCGGGAGGGGTATCAGGGATACGCAGTATTTT. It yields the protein CASSPGGGGRGIRDTQYF.

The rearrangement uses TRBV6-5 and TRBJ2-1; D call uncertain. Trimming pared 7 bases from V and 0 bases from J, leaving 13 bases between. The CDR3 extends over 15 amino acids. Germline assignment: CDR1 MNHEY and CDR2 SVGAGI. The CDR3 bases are TGTGCCAGCAATTCGCGGCGTAGCTCCTACAATGAGCAGTTCTTC. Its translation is CASNSRRSSYNEQFF.

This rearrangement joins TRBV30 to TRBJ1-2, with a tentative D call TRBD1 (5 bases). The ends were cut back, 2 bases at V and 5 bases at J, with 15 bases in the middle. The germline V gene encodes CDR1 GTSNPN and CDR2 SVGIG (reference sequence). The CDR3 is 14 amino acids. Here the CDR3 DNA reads TGTGCCTGGAGTTCTAGGAGGGGCAGGTATGGCTACACCTTC. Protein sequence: CAWSSRRGRYGYTF.

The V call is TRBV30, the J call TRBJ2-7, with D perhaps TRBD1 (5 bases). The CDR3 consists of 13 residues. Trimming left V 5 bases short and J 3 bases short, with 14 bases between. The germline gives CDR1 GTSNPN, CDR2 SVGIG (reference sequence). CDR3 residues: CAWRANRGYEQYF. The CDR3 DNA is TGTGCCTGGCGAGCGAATAGGGGCTACGAGCAGTACTTC.

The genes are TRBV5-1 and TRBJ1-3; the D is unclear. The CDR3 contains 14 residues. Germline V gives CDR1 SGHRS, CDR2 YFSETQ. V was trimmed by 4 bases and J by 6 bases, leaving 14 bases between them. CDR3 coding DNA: TGCGCCAGCAGCCCGGGGTTTAACGAAAACACCATATATTTT. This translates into CASSPGFNENTIYF.

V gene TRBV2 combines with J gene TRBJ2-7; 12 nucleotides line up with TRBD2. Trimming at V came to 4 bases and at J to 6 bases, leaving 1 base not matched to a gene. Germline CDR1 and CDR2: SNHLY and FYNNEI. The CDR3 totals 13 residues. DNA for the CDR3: TGTGCCAGCAGTGGACTAGCGGGAGCCGAGCAGTACTTC. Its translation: CASSGLAGAEQYF.

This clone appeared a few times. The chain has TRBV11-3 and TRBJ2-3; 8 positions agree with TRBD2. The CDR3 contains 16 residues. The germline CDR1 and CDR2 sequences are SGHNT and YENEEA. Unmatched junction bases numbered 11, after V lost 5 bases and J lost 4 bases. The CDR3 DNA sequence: TGTGCCAGCAGCCCCCCCTTCGCGGGAGGACCAGATACGCAGTATTTT. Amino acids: CASSPPFAGGPDTQYF.

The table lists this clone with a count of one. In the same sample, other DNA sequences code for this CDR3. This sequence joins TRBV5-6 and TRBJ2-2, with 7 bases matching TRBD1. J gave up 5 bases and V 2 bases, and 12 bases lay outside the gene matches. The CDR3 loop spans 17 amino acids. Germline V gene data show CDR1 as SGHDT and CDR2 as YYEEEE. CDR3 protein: CASSFLRGTENTGELFF. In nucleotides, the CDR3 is TGTGCCAGCAGCTTCCTAAGAGGGACAGAGAATACCGGGGAGCTGTTTTTT. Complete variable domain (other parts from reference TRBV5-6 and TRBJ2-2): DAGVTQSPTHLIKTRGQQVTLRCSPKSGHDTVSWYQQALGQGPQFIFQYYEEEERQRGNFPDRFSGHQFPNYSSELNVNALLLGDSALYLCASSFLRGTENTGELFFGEGSRLTVL.

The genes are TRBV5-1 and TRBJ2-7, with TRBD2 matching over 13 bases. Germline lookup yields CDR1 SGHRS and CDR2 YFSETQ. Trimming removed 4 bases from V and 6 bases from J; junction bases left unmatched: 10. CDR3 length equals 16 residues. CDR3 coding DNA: TGCGCCAGCAGCAAGGGGACTAGCGGGGACCTCAGCGAGCAGTACTTC. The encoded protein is CASSKGTSGDLSEQYF.